Shown below are 8 T cell receptor beta chains from a single sample sequenced in a study of tumor and adjacent non-tumor tissue in lung cancer. No cell sorting was done before RNA was extracted from the tissue. A modified ARM-PCR protocol with three rounds of nested PCR amplified TCRbeta. TCRdb re-derived calls from the multiplex PCR reads in MiXCR, one entry per CDR3 protein. The table records fewer than 85,000 distinct CDR3 sequences, roughly 73% of them present only once. Sequenced input: lung tumor tissue. The receptor source for this set is a woman in her fifties or sixties with non-small cell lung cancer.

About this clonotype: A junction end diverges from the germline sequence, so it may reflect a read error. The chain has TRBV12-3 or TRBV12-4 and TRBJ2-7, with D possibly being TRBD2 (5 bases). The CDR3 has 12 amino acids. The CDR3 spells CPSSPRPERQYF. CDR3 DNA sequence: TGTCCCAGCAGTCCCCGGCCGGAGCGGCAGTATTTC.

For this clonotype: A much bigger clone sits one base away, suggesting this may be a read error. This rearrangement joins TRBV28 to TRBJ1-6; D might be TRBD1 (5 bases). This CDR3 comprises 14 residues. V was shortened by 4 bases and J by 11 bases, with 15 bases between the two germline ends. The germline V gene has CDR1 MDHEN and CDR2 SYDVKM. Here the CDR3 reads CASSSRWGSPPLHF. The CDR3 bases are TGTGCCAGCAGTTCCCGGTGGGGGTCTCCACCCCTCCACTTT.

Concerning this clonotype itself: Germline and junction disagree at one end, which may indicate a read error. The chain employs TRBV6-6 and TRBJ1-3; D not certain. CDR3 length: 14 residues. Germline V lookup: CDR1 MNHNY, CDR2 SVGAGI (reference sequence). The CDR3 is CASIQQSSGNTICF. DNA of the CDR3: TGTGCCAGCATTCAACAGTCCTCTGGAAACACCATATGTTTT.

The CDR3 nucleotides read TGTGCCAGCACTCCTTTAGTTCAGGCCTGGACTAGCGGGAGGTGCACAGATACGCAGTATTTT. This codes for CASTPLVQAWTSGRCTDTQYF. The chain recombines TRBV11-2 with TRBJ2-3; 14 positions agree with TRBD2. Losses at the gene ends were 7 bases for V and 1 base for J; bases not matched to a gene: 19. The CDR3 runs 21 residues. Germline CDR1 is SGHAT and CDR2 is FQNNGV.

The table lists this clonotype with a count of one. The V and J genes are TRBV6-5 and TRBJ1-3, with TRBD1 matching over 9 bases. The CDR3 contains 14 residues. Germline trimming cut 10 bases from V and 4 bases from J; bases unmatched to any gene: 8. Germline V lookup: CDR1 MNHEY, CDR2 SVGAGI. The CDR3 reads CAMQPDRGGNTIYF. CDR3 in DNA: TGTGCCATGCAACCGGACAGGGGAGGAAACACCATATATTTT.

This clonotype showed up just once. Possible read error: a much larger clone is one base away. The rearrangement joins TRBV6-4 to TRBJ2-2; weak D call: TRBD2 (6 bases). Germline loops: CDR1 MRHNA, CDR2 SNTAGT. V was clipped by 3 bases and J by 3 bases, with 20 bases between them. This CDR3 comprises 18 residues. CDR3 loop: CASSDGSSENIDTGELFF. The CDR3 DNA reads as TGTGCCAGCAGTGATGGGTCTAGCGAGAATATCGACACCGGGGAGCTGTTTTTT.

For this clonotype: The junction differs from germline at one of its ends, possibly a read error. V is TRBV7-8 and J is TRBJ2-1; 8 nucleotides align to TRBD2. Germline V gene sequence: CDR1 SGHVS, CDR2 FQNEAQ. The CDR3 is 15 amino acids. The CDR3 protein is CADSSRLASYNEEFF. In nucleotides, the CDR3 is TGTGCCGACAGCTCCCGACTAGCGTCCTACAATGAGGAGTTCTTC. Variable domain in full (rest from reference TRBV7-8 and TRBJ2-1): GAGVSQSPRYKVAKRGQDVALRCDPISGHVSLFWYQQALGQGPEFLTYFQNEAQLDKSGLPSDRFFAERPEGSVSTLKIQRTQQEDSAVYLCADSSRLASYNEEFFGPGTRLTVL.

Points on this clonotype: This sequence may be a read error, since a much larger clone differs from it by one base. Since the CDR3 does not end with the conserved phenylalanine or tryptophan, this likely comes from a read error. The chain is built from TRBV11-2 and TRBJ2-2, with D uncertain. Germline values: CDR1 SGHAT, CDR2 FQNNGV. Trimming removed 5 bases from V and 7 bases from J, with 11 bases in between. CDR3 length equals 13 residues. CDR3: CASSKDPSGELFL. The CDR3 nucleotides read TGTGCCAGCAGCAAGGACCCAAGCGGGGAGCTGTTTCTT.